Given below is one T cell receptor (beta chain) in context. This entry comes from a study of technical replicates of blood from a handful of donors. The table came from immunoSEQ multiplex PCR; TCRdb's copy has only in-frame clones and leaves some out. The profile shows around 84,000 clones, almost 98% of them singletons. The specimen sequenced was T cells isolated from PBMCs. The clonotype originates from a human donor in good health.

CDR3: CASSSRAIGQGTPSYEQYF. The CDR3 DNA follows: TGTGCCAGCAGCTCTAGGGCGATAGGACAGGGCACCCCCAGCTACGAGCAGTACTTC. This sequence joins TRBV7-9 and TRBJ2-7; 8 bases fit TRBD1. This CDR3 has 19 residues. V was pared by 4 bases and J by 3 bases, with 20 bases of the junction left unmatched. CDR1 SEHNR and CDR2 FQNEAQ come from the germline V gene (reference sequence).